The clone carrying this TCR beta chain was recorded once. In the authors' workflow: Amplification of reference gene primers provided the estimated nucleated cell counts. Method: immunoSEQ multiplex PCR; TCRdb's copy keeps in-frame clones and lacks some. That table furnishes V, J and clone size, whereas the DNA furnished D and trimming. The sample lists just over 300,000 clones, roughly 86% occurring once. The record originates from a study of blood T cell repertoires in COVID-19. Study background: From T cells, B-cell-depleted T cells, or PBMCs came the material, which was cDNA or gDNA.

Patients of the Seattle cohort, enrolled during active infection, were followed longitudinally. Germline CDR1 is MNHEY and CDR2 is SMNVEV (reference sequence). The CDR3 totals 13 residues. Trimming took off 0 bases at V and 7 bases at J, with 7 bases between the two ends. The TCR originated in a woman aged 25 to 45 with COVID-19, enrolled during active disease. The sample taken for sequencing was peripheral blood. The rearrangement uses TRBV27 and TRBJ2-1; perhaps TRBD2 as D (5 bases). This chain's CDR3 is CASSLSRDNEQFF. The CDR3 DNA reads as TGTGCCAGCAGTTTATCGAGGGATAATGAGCAGTTCTTC.